This TCR beta chain came from a study of beta chain features in type 1 diabetes. Study-wide findings and caveats: Within the patient group, naive, central memory and Treg TCRB repertoires appeared more similar to each other than within healthy donors.

The authors reverse transcribed all of the isolated RNA, so sequencing captured expressed TCRB transcripts. Some clones are missing from TCRdb's copy, which holds only in-frame ones; the method was immunoSEQ multiplex PCR. Found here are roughly 330,000 clones, approximately 10% of them singletons; the top ten hold over 0.015%. This clone was seen only a few times. The antigen is undetermined. Different DNA sequences within this sample yield the same CDR3. The junction had 1 base not matched to a gene; V was cut back by 2 bases and J by 2 bases. The CDR3 sequence is 14 residues long. Germline values: CDR1 KGHSH, CDR2 LQKENI. Via CD45RO/CCR7/CD25/CD127/CD95/CD27, cells of the CD4+ naive, central memory, regulatory and stem cell-like memory subsets were sorted.

The chain joins TRBV18 to TRBJ2-7, with 9 nucleotides matching TRBD1. Source material: naive CD4+ T cells from blood. The sequence derives from a woman younger than 45 in good health. CDR3 residues: CASSPRQGAYEQYF. The CDR3 DNA reads as TGTGCCAGCTCACCAAGACAGGGGGCCTACGAGCAGTACTTC.